This TCR beta chain was profiled in a study of cytomegalovirus exposure and HLA in healthy donors (dated 2017 in TCRdb). Regarding the complete study: An earlier analysis of some 620 of the donors reported about 260 Gb of sequence data and 117 million unique TCR beta sequences obtained from about 200 million T cells. In an earlier analysis of 587 of the donors, high-throughput TCR beta sequencing was used to judge whether each TCR beta V gene segment behaved as functional or pseudogenic. HLA typing covered class I and class II loci at four-digit resolution. In addition to the first cohort of hundreds of subjects, a separate validation cohort of 120 different subjects was used. An early release covering roughly 600 HLA-typed donors comprised approximately 300 gigabases of sequencing data and some 79 million unique TCR sequences. About five DR-DQ haplotypes were treated as single units for association and clustering because of strong linkage in the cohort. The number of donors typed differed by locus, with about 629-640 for A, B, C, DRB1 and DQB1, over 500 for DQA1, 600 to 610 for DPA1, and 400 to 490 for DPB1. The study combined high-throughput TCR immunosequencing, statistical association of individual TCRs with disease status, and machine learning to predict cytomegalovirus infection status. Rather than using new phenotypic data, the later analysis identified candidate immune exposures from TCR beta sequences and from how often those sequences occurred across donors. Of the 300 to 450 genotyped donors, 80% to 90% were placed in the genetic ancestry cluster associated with self-reported Caucasian donors. Across 300 to 400 genotyped donors of the cohort, an average of 235,054 unique TCR beta nucleotide sequences per donor were sequenced, and around 20% of those sequences were non-productive. All discovery cohort repertoires had been generated using a single sequencing platform. The study was designed to test whether signatures of past pathogen exposure could be identified by cataloging public T cell receptors. A later analysis re-analyzed previously published TCR beta repertoires from about 600 donors and added high-resolution HLA genotyping to study TCR occurrence patterns. The study profiled the T cell repertoires of hundreds of subjects by immunosequencing and related them to cytomegalovirus serostatus. Donor age, sex, ethnicity and CMV serostatus were collected together with the repertoire data. A later genetic analysis took genome-wide SNP genotypes for about three fifths of the 666 donors and used that subset as a discovery cohort.

The junction shows trimming of 0 bases on V and 6 bases on J, plus 12 bases between the germline ends. The CDR3 measures 15 amino acids from cysteine to phenylalanine. The CDR3 DNA has 45 bases and is translated from base 1. CDR1 is given as LGHNA and CDR2 as YNFKEQ, both from the germline V gene. The library was obtained by the immunoSEQ multiplex PCR assay. The multiplex PCR relied on a mix of 60 forward primers for TCR Vbeta segments and 13 reverse primers for TCR Jbeta segments. Amplification of the CDR3 region of rearranged TCR beta genes was performed with a multiplex PCR assay on genomic DNA. On the Illumina HiSeq System, the amplified TCR beta libraries were sequenced as 87-base-pair reads. In the authors' own workflow: In a later analysis, some 80 million unique TCR beta chains were counted across the approximately 640 repertoires, and approximately 11 million of these chains were shared by at least two donors. Raw reads were error-corrected and collapsed into unique sequences with a nearest-neighbor algorithm that merged closely related sequences to remove PCR and sequencing errors. CDR3 sequences were aligned to IMGT reference sequences to assign V, D and J gene segments. For a sequence to be retained, a match of at least six nucleotides to both a V gene segment and a J gene segment was required. Rearrangements were called productive when the CDR3 lacked stop codons and stayed in frame with V and J; all others were non-productive. Following IMGT convention, CDR3 was defined as the stretch from the second conserved V-encoded cysteine to the conserved J-encoded phenylalanine. The earlier analysis of about 610 of the donors excluded any sequence lacking an unambiguous match to a single V gene segment. In an earlier analysis of several hundred of the donors, V segments were called functional above 56.7% productive rearrangements and were called segregating when the between-donor standard deviation exceeded 5%. A statistical classification framework was built to diagnose cytomegalovirus status from the catalog of TCR beta chain sequences. A later analysis assigned V and J genes by comparing TCR nucleotide sequences with IMGT/GENE-DB human TR gene sequences. The TCRdist pipeline was used in a later analysis to assign CDR3 sequences and most-parsimonious VDJ recombination scenarios. In a later analysis, each TCR beta chain was defined by its CDR3 amino acid sequence together with its V-gene family, and reads lacking a unique V-gene family were excluded. A later analysis removed 592 highly shared, low-generation-probability nucleotide sequences to deal with suspected cross-contamination and a sequencing artifact. In a later analysis, a clonal expansion index for each public chain was calculated from normalized within-repertoire ranks of inferred template counts. In a later analysis, generation probabilities were computed with a VDJ recombination model fitted to out-of-frame rearrangements, and the resulting probabilities were checked against IGoR. Hypergeometric tests were used in a later analysis to score TCR-TCR, TCR-HLA and TCR-CMV co-occurrence, with a repertoire-size bias correction applied to the TCR pairs. A later analysis estimated false discovery rates by permuting HLA or CMV assignments 20 times. In a later analysis, co-occurring TCRs were grouped using DBSCAN, with TCRdist sequence similarity added in when clustering inside HLA-allele-positive subsets. Repertoires with fewer than 30,000 or more than 120,000 public chains were left out of co-occurrence clustering, as were a handful of repertoires with anomalous nucleotide sharing. TCRdb obtained this table from immuneACCESS and retained in-frame rearrangements with V and J assigned. These tables miss some clones; where compared with another copy, unresolved V genes account for less than half of the shortfall, and the remainder is unexplained. The V and J calls and the clone size are those of that table, but D and trimming were determined from the DNA. A total of approximately 200,000 clones appear in this sample, about four fifths of them only once. The top ten hold 1.5% of the sample.

Note on this clone: It has no known antigen specificity. Base qualities were left out, and no much larger clone turns up one base away.

The cohort comprised several hundred healthy bone marrow donors. Cohort members were all nominally healthy when sampled, although unrecorded immune exposures were likely present. The donor tested CMV seropositive, placing the donor among the 250 to 350 seropositive members of the cohort. Each donor provided a peripheral blood sample, and peripheral blood mononuclear cells were used for TCR beta sequencing. The Qiagen DNeasy Blood Extraction Kit was used to extract genomic DNA from the blood cell samples. Study-wide findings and limitations: An earlier analysis of approximately 500 of the donors showed that most TCR beta V segments appeared in productive rearrangements either about 87% or about 30% of the time, which broadly matched IMGT annotations. A few of the identified cytomegalovirus-associated TCR beta chains were confirmed in vitro to be specific for cytomegalovirus antigens. While some public TCRs were present in many individuals, most TCR sequences turned up only very rarely across donors. Assigning TCR associations to individual alleles was difficult when HLA alleles, especially DR and DQ, strongly co-occurred. The presence/absence analyses assumed that sequencing depth was roughly uniform across donors, and that assumption may not be true. Fewer than 20 rarely observed V segments, including chromosome 9 orphons, were excluded from the earlier analysis of just under 600 of the donors because counts were too low. In this cohort, only TCR beta chains were sequenced, and detectable features were limited by the absence of alpha or paired-chain data. In a later analysis, most CMV-associated TCR beta chains were found to appear HLA-restricted, with HLA associations seemingly driven largely by CMV exposure. Because HLA typing was missing for some donors at each locus, association tests included only the typed subset. A further reported finding was that TCR beta sequences accurately predicted the HLA-A and HLA-B alleles for most subjects in the first cohort. According to the authors, the approach could potentially be generalized to other disease states and immunological phenotypes. A later analysis reported that several top co-occurrence clusters appeared linked to parvovirus B19, influenza, CMV and Epstein-Barr virus. In a later analysis, about 17,000 TCR beta sequences were associated with specific HLA alleles at a false discovery rate of 0.05. A later analysis found that TCR association rates varied across HLA loci, with DRB1 alleles showing the most associated TCRs and HLA-C alleles the fewest. The only immune exposure information available for the cohort was CMV serostatus. A group of highly shared sequence variants was considered likely to be a technical artifact of the sequencing pipeline. A later genetic analysis associated a missense DCLRE1C variant with V-gene and J-gene trimming of TCR beta chains, and an independent cohort replicated the association. According to a later genetic analysis, donors in an Asian-associated ancestry cluster had fewer N-insertions in productive TCRs than the roughly 700-donor mean. The 87-base-pair reads could not distinguish some IMGT-functional V segments, including TRBV6-2 and TRBV6-3, so those segments were excluded. The study gave a list of under 200 TCR beta chains associated with cytomegalovirus. The classifier was reported to diagnose cytomegalovirus status with high specificity and sensitivity in both the original cohort and the validation cohort. In a later analysis, HLA-associated TCR beta chains showed more clonal expansion and lower generation probabilities than non-associated chains that were equally common. Correlated functional status among segregating V segments might be attributable to linkage disequilibrium, but an unknown experimental factor could not be ruled out.

This receptor chain uses TRBV4-2 and TRBJ2-1, with TRBD1 perhaps the D gene, on 7 matching bases. This receptor was taken from a girl aged 10 to 17 in good health and CMV-seropositive. The sample taken for sequencing was PBMCs. The CDR3 sequence is CASSQDRGAGNEQFF. The bases are TGTGCCAGCAGCCAAGACAGGGGGGCCGGCAATGAGCAGTTCTTC.